The clone carrying this T cell receptor (beta chain) came up a few times. Antigen specificity is unknown. The CDR3 regions of TCR beta were amplified from RNA transcripts. Primed by the HTBI set, a first-round RT-PCR was run on the TCR CDR3. TCRdb re-analysed the multiplex PCR reads in MiXCR, keeping a single row per CDR3 protein. The table records about 520,000 distinct CDR3 sequences, roughly 20% of them present only once. Germline values: CDR1 SGHAT, CDR2 FQNNGV. The ends were cut back, 4 bases at V and 6 bases at J, with 10 bases in the middle. The CDR3 totals 12 residues. The data are from a study of T cells in Graves' hyperthyroidism and ophthalmopathy. Participants, patients aged 18 to 65, had newly diagnosed hyperthyroidism with a duration under 2 months. Study observations and caveats: Ophthalmopathy was told apart from stable hyperthyroidism by a 13 V-J model. Blood held most thyroid clonotypes expanded above 0.001 frequency.

The V and J genes are TRBV11-2 and TRBJ2-7; D unclear. The receptor comes from a man aged 18-30 years with Graves' hyperthyroidism. Input material: blood. This CDR3 is CASSSVRREQYF. The CDR3 region has the DNA TGTGCCAGCAGCTCTGTGAGGCGCGAGCAGTACTTC.